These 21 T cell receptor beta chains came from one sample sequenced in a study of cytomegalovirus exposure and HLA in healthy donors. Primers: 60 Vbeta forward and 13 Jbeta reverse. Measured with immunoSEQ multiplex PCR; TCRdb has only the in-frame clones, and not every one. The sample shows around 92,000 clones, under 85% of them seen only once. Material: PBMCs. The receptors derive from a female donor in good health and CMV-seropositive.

The CDR3 region has the DNA TGTGCCTGGAGTGTAGGGGGCCAGGGAGTAGAAAAACTGTTTTTT. Translation: CAWSVGGQGVEKLFF. V gene TRBV30 combines with J gene TRBJ1-4, with 7 bases identical to TRBD1. With V trimmed by 0 bases and J by 8 bases, 9 bases remained unmatched. The CDR3 totals 15 residues. Germline CDR1 reads GTSNPN; CDR2 reads SVGIG (reference sequence).

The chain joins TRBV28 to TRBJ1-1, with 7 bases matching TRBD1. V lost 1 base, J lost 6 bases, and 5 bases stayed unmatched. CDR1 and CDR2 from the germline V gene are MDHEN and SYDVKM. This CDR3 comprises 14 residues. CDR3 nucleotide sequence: TGTGCCAGCAGTTTATCCGAGGGGGCGGCTGAAGCTTTCTTT. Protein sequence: CASSLSEGAAEAFF.

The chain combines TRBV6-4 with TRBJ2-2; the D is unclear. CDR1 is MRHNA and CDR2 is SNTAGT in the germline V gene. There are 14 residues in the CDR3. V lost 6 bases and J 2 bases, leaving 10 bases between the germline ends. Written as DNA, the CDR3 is TGTGCCAGCAGCGAACAACCCAACACCGGGGAGCTGTTTTTT. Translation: CASSEQPNTGELFF.

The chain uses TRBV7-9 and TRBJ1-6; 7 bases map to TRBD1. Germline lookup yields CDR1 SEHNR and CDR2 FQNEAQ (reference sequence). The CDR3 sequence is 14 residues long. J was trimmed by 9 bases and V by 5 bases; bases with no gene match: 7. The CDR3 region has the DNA TGTGCCAGCAGCCCCGACAGGGTCGGTTCACCCCTCCACTTT. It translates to CASSPDRVGSPLHF.

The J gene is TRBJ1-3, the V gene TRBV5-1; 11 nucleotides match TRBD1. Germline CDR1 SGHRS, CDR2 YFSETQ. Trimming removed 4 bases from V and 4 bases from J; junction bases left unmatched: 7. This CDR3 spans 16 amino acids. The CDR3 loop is CASSQGQGALGNTIYF. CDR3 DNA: TGCGCCAGCAGCCAAGGACAGGGGGCGTTGGGAAACACCATATATTTT. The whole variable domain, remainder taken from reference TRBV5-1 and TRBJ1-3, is KAGVTQTPRYLIKTRGQQVTLSCSPISGHRSVSWYQQTPGQGLQFLFEYFSETQRNKGNFPGRFSGRQFSNSRSEMNVSTLELGDSALYLCASSQGQGALGNTIYFGEGSWLTVV.

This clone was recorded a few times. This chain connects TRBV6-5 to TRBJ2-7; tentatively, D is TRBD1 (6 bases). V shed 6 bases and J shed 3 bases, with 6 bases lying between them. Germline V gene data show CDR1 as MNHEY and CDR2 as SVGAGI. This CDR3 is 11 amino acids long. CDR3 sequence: CASRDSYEQYF. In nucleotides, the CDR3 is TGTGCCAGCAGGGACAGCTACGAGCAGTACTTC.

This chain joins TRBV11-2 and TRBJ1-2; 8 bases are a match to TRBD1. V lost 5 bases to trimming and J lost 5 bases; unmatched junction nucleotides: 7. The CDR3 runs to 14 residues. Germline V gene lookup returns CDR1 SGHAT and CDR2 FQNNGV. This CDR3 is CASSLSDRGYGYTF. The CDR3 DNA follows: TGTGCCAGCAGCCTCTCCGACAGGGGTTATGGCTACACCTTC.

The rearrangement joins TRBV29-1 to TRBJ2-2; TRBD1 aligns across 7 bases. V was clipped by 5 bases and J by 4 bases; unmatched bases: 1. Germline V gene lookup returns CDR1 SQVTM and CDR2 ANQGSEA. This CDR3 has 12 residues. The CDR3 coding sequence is TGCAGCGTTTACAGGGGCACCGGGGAGCTGTTTTTT. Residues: CSVYRGTGELFF.

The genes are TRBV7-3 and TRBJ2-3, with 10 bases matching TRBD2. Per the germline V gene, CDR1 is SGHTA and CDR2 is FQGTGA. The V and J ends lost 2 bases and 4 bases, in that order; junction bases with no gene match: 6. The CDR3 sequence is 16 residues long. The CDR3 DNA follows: TGTGCCAGCAGCTTAGCCGCTAGCGGGAGCCCAGATACGCAGTATTTT. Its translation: CASSLAASGSPDTQYF. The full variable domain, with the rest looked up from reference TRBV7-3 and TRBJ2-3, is GAGVSQTPSNKVTEKGKYVELRCDPISGHTALYWYRQSLGQGPEFLIYFQGTGAADDSGLPNDRFFAVRPEGSVSTLKIQRTERGDSAVYLCASSLAASGSPDTQYFGPGTRLTVL.

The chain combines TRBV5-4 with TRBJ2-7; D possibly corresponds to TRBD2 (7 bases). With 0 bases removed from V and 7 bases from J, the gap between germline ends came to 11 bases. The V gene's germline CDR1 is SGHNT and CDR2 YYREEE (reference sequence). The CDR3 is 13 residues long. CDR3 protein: CASSLAGGREQYF. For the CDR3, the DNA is TGTGCCAGCAGCTTGGCCGGGGGGCGGGAGCAGTACTTC.

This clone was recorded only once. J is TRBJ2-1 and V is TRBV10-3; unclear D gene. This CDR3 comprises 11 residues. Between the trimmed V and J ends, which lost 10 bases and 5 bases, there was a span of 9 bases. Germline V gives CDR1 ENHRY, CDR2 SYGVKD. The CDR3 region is CATRRDNEQFF. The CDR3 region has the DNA TGTGCCACCCGTCGGGACAATGAGCAGTTCTTC.

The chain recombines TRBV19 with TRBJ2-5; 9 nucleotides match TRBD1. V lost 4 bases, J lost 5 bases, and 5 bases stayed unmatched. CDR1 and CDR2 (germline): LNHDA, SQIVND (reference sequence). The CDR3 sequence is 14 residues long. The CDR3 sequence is CASSTTGGTETQYF. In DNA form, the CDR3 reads TGTGCCAGTAGTACCACAGGGGGCACGGAGACCCAGTACTTC.

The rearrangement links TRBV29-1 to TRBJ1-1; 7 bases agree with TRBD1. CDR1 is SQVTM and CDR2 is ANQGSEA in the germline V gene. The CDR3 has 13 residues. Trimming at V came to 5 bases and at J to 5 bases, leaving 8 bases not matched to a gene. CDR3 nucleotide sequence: TGCAGCGTTAGGACAGGCGGACGGACTGAAGCTTTCTTT. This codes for CSVRTGGRTEAFF.

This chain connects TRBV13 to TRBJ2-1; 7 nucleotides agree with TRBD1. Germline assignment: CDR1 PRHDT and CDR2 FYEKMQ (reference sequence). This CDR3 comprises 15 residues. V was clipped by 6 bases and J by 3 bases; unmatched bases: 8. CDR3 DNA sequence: TGTGCCAGCAGAGCCCCGGGACAGTTCTACAATGAGCAGTTCTTC. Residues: CASRAPGQFYNEQFF. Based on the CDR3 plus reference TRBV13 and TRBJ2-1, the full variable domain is AAGVIQSPRHLIKEKRETATLKCYPIPRHDTVYWYQQGPGQDPQFLISFYEKMQSDKGSIPDRFSAQQFSDYHSELNMSSLELGDSALYFCASRAPGQFYNEQFFGPGTRLTVL.

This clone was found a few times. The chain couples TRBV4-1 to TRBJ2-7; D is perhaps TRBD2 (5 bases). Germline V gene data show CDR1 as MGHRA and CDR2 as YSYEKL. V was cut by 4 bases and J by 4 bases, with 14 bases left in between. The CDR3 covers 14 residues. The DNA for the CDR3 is TGCGCCAGCAGCCGTCCAGGCGGGTCATACGAGCAGTACTTC. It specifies CASSRPGGSYEQYF.

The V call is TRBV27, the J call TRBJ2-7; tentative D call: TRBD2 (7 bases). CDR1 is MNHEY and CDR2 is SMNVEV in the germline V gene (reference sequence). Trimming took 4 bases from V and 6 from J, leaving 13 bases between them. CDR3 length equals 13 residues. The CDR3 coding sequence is TGTGCCAGCAGTTCCCCCGGGGGGCTCGAGCAGTACTTC. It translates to CASSSPGGLEQYF.

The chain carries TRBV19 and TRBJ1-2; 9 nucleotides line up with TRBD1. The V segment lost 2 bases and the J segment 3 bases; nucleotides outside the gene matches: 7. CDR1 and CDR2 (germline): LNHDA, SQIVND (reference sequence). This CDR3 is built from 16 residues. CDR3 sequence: CASSIPTGGMDYGYTF. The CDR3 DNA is TGTGCCAGTAGTATACCCACAGGGGGCATGGACTATGGCTACACCTTC.

The CDR3, as DNA: TGTGCCAGCAGGAGGGAGAGTAGTCAAGAGACCCAGTACTTC. It specifies CASRRESSQETQYF. V usage is TRBV2 and J usage is TRBJ2-5; D might be TRBD2 (5 bases). This CDR3 has 14 amino acids. CDR1 is SNHLY and CDR2 is FYNNEI in the germline V gene. Between the trimmed V and J ends, which lost 6 bases and 2 bases, there was a span of 13 bases. The whole variable domain, filled in from reference TRBV2 and TRBJ2-5, reads EPEVTQTPSHQVTQMGQEVILRCVPISNHLYFYWYRQILGQKVEFLVSFYNNEISEKSEIFDDQFSVERPDGSNFTLKIRSTKLEDSAMYFCASRRESSQETQYFGPGTRLLVL.

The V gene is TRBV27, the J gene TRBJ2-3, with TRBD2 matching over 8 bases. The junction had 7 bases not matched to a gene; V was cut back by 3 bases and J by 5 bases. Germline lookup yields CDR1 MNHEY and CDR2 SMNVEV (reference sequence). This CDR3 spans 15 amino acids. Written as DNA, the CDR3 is TGTGCCAGCAGTTTTAGCCGGGGGGGCGTAGATACGCAGTATTTT. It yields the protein CASSFSRGGVDTQYF.

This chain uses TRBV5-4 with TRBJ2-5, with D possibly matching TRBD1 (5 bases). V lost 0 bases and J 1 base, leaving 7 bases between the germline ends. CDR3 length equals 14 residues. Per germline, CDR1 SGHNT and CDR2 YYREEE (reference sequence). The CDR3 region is CASSLDQGQETQYF. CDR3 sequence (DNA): TGTGCCAGCAGCTTGGACCAGGGCCAAGAGACCCAGTACTTC.

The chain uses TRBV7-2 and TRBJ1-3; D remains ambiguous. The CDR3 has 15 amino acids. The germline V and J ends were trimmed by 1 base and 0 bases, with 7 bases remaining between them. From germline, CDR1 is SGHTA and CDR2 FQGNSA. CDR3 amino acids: CASSLDTSSGNTIYF. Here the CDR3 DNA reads TGTGCCAGCAGCTTAGATACATCCTCTGGAAACACCATATATTTT.